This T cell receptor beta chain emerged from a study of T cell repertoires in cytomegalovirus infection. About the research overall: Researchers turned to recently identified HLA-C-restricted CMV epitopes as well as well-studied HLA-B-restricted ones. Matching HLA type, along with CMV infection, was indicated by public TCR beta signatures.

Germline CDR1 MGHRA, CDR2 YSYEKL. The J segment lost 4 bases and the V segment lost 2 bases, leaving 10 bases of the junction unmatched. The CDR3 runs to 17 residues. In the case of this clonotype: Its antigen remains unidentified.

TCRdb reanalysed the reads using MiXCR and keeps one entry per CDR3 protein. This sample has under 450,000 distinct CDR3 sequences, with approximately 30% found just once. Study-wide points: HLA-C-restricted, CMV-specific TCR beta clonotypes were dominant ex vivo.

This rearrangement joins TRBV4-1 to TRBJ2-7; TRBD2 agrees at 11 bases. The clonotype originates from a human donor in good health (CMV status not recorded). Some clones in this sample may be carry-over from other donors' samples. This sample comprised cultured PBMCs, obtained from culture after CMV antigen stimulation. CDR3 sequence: CASSQPSLAGGPYEQYF. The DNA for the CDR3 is TGCGCCAGCAGCCAACCCTCTTTAGCGGGAGGGCCGTACGAGCAGTACTTC.